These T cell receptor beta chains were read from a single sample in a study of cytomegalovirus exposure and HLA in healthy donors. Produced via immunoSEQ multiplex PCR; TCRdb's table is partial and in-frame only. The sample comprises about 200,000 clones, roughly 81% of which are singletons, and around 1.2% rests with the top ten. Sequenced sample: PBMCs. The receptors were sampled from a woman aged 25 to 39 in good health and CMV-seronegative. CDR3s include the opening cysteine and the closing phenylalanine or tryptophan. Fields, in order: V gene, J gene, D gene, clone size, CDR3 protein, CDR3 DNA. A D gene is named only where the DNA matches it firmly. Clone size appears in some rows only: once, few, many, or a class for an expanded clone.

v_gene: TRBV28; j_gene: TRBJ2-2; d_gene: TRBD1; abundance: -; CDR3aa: CASRTGAQNTGELFF; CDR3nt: TGTGCCAGCAGAACAGGGGCCCAGAACACCGGGGAGCTGTTTTTT
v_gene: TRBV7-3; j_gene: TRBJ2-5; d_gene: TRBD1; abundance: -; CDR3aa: CASSSGSGTEETQYF; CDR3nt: TGTGCCAGCAGCTCCGGTTCCGGGACAGAAGAGACCCAGTACTTC
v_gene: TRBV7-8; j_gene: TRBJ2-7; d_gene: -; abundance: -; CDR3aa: CASSPHYEQYF; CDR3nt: TGTGCCAGCAGCCCCCACTACGAGCAGTACTTC
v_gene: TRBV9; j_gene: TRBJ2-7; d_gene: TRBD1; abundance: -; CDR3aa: CASSVGQGVLYEQYF; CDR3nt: TGTGCCAGCAGCGTAGGGCAGGGGGTACTCTACGAGCAGTACTTC
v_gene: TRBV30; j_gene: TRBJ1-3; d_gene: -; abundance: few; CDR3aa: CAWSVAGAGNTIYF; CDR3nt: TGTGCCTGGAGTGTAGCAGGGGCTGGAAACACCATATATTTT
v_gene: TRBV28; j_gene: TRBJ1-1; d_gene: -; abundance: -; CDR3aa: CASSLLATEAFF; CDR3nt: TGTGCCAGCAGCCTTTTGGCCACTGAAGCTTTCTTT
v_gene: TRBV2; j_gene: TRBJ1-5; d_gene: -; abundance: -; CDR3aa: CASSEMAGRAAQHF; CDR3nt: TGTGCCAGCAGTGAGATGGCGGGGAGGGCAGCCCAGCATTTT
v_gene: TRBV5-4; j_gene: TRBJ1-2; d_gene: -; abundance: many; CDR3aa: CASSLEGGRAYGYTF; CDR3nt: TGTGCCAGCAGCTTGGAAGGTGGCAGGGCCTATGGCTACACCTTC
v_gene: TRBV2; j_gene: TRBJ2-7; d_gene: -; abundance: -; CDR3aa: CASISKDVLTDYF; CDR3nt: TGTGCCAGCATTTCTAAAGACGTACTGACTGACTACTTC
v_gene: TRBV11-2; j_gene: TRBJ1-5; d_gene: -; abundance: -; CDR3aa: CASSLTQGNQPQHF; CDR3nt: TGTGCCAGCAGCTTGACCCAGGGGAATCAGCCCCAGCATTTT
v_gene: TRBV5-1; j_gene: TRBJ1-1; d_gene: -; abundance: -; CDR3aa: CASSSLRATPEENTEAFF; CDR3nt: TGCGCCAGCAGCTCCCTACGTGCGACTCCCGAGGAGAACACTGAAGCTTTCTTT
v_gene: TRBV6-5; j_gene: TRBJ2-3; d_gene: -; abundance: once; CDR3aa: CASSSGRVSSTDTQYF; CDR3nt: TGTGCCAGCAGTTCCGGCAGGGTATCTTCGACAGATACGCAGTATTTT
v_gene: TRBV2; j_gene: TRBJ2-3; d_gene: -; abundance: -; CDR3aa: CASSGGASAQYF; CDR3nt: TGTGCCAGCAGCGGGGGAGCGAGCGCGCAGTATTTT
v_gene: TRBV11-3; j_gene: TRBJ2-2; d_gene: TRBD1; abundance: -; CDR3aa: CASSFFRGTNTGELFF; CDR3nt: TGTGCCAGCAGCTTTTTCAGGGGGACCAACACCGGGGAGCTGTTTTTT
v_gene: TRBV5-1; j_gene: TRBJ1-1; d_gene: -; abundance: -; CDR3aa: CASSEFLQAGWQNTEAFF; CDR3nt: TGCGCCAGCAGCGAATTCCTGCAGGCTGGCTGGCAGAACACTGAAGCTTTCTTT
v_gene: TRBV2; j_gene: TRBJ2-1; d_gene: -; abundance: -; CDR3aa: CASSYSSEQFF; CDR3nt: TGTGCCAGCAGCTACTCGAGTGAGCAGTTCTTC
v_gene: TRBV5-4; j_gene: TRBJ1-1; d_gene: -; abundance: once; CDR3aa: CASSLEGVGEAFF; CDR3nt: TGTGCCAGCAGCTTGGAGGGGGTCGGTGAAGCTTTCTTT
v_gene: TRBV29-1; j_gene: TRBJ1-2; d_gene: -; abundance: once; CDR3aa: CSVAQGSYGYTF; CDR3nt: TGCAGCGTTGCCCAGGGCAGCTATGGCTACACCTTC
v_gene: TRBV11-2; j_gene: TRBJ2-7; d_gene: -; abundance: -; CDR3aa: CASNLGGPYEQYF; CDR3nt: TGTGCCAGCAACCTCGGGGGGCCTTACGAGCAGTACTTC
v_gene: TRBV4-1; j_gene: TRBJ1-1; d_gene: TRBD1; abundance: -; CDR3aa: CASSQVTQGATEAFF; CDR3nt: TGCGCCAGCAGCCAAGTAACGCAGGGGGCCACTGAAGCTTTCTTT
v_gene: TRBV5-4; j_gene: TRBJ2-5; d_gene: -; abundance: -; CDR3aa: CASSPSGGSGETQYF; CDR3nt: TGTGCCAGCAGCCCCTCCGGGGGATCGGGCGAGACCCAGTACTTC
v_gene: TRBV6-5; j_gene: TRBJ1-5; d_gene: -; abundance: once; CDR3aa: CASSHDRSGNQPQHF; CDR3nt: TGTGCCAGCAGCCACGACAGGAGTGGCAATCAGCCCCAGCATTTT
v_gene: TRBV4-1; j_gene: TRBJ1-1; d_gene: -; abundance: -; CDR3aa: CASSPRDLNTEAFF; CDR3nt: TGCGCCAGCAGCCCCCGTGACTTGAACACTGAAGCTTTCTTT